This T cell receptor (beta chain) was sequenced in a study of blood T cell repertoires in COVID-19. On the study more broadly: Acute and convalescent COVID-19 specimens originated in the United States, Italy and Spain.

This CDR3 comprises 13 residues. Trimming shortened V by 5 bases and J by 8 bases, and 12 bases separated the two germline ends. CDR1 and CDR2 from the germline V gene are PRHDT and FYEKMQ (reference sequence). Per the authors' pipeline: Amplification of reference gene primers was used by the study to estimate nucleated cell counts. Produced via immunoSEQ multiplex PCR; TCRdb's table is partial and in-frame only. That table is the source of V, J and clone size, and D and trimming were worked out from the DNA. This sample yields 130,000 to 150,000 clones, of which roughly 85% are seen a single time; around 8% belongs to the top ten.

The receptor was isolated from a woman aged 60-75 years with COVID-19, enrolled during active disease. The chain joins TRBV13 to TRBJ1-4; D is uncertain. The sequencing input was peripheral blood. Written as DNA, the CDR3 is TGTGCCAGCAGCCCTACCCCCGAGGAAAAACTGTTTTTT. Protein: CASSPTPEEKLFF.